A selection of T cell receptor beta chains follows, all from one sample in a study of identifying expanded T cells in peripheral blood. Profiling relied on immunoSEQ multiplex PCR, and the TCRdb table lists in-frame clones only, not all of them. The sample consists of 95,000 or so clones, approximately 83% of them appearing once. Specimen: blood. The receptors shown here come from a person between 18 and 75 years old in good health. Both conserved end residues are part of each CDR3. D genes are given only for firm matches. Rows give clone size only sometimes, using once, few, many, or a class for an expanded clone.

size,V,D,J,DNA,CDR3
-,TRBV11-2,-,TRBJ2-5,TGTGCCAGCAGCTTGGGCGCGTTCAGGACCCAGTACTTC,CASSLGAFRTQYF
-,TRBV9,TRBD2,TRBJ2-3,TGTGCCAGCAGCGTCTCTAGCGGGGTGGCAGATACGCAGTATTTT,CASSVSSGVADTQYF
-,TRBV30,-,TRBJ1-1,TGTGCCTGGAGACCGGGACGTTTGAACACTGAAGCTTTCTTT,CAWRPGRLNTEAFF
-,TRBV18,-,TRBJ2-1,TGTGCCAGCTCACTAGGCAGAGGGAGCGGCTACAATGAGCAGTTCTTC,CASSLGRGSGYNEQFF
-,TRBV5-1,-,TRBJ2-7,TGCGCCAGCAGCTTACCCCGAATAAATACAGAGAAATACCCTTACGAGCAGTACTTC,CASSLPRINTEKYPYEQYF
-,TRBV5-1,TRBD1,TRBJ1-4,TGCGCCAGCAGGTCGACAGGGGGGATGGAGAAACTGTTTTTT,CASRSTGGMEKLFF
-,TRBV7-7,TRBD2,TRBJ2-5,TGTGCCAGCAGCTCGGGGGGGCTGAGGGAGACCCAGTACTTC,CASSSGGLRETQYF
-,TRBV5-5,-,TRBJ1-2,TGTGCCAGCAGCTTGGCCGTAGGGGCGAGCTATGGCTACACCTTC,CASSLAVGASYGYTF
-,TRBV11-2,-,TRBJ2-1,TGTGCCAGCAGCTTAAGTATTCTATCAGGGAATGAGCAGTTCTTC,CASSLSILSGNEQFF
-,TRBV11-3,-,TRBJ2-7,TGTGCCAGCAGCCAGCCCCCGGGGTCCCACGAGCAGTACTTC,CASSQPPGSHEQYF
few,TRBV7-9,-,TRBJ1-6,TGTGCCAGCAGCTCCGGGGTTTCCTATAATTCACCCCTCCACTTT,CASSSGVSYNSPLHF
-,TRBV5-1,TRBD1,TRBJ1-1,TGCGCCAGCAGCTTGGGGTCAGGGGGTAGGACTGAAGCTTTCTTT,CASSLGSGGRTEAFF
-,TRBV4-1,-,TRBJ2-2,TGCGCCAGCAGCCAAGAGGCTGTCGGGGAGCTGTTTTTT,CASSQEAVGELFF
once,TRBV5-1,-,TRBJ1-1,TGCGCCAGCAGCTTGGCCTTGACAACAAGCCCGTTGAACACTGAAGCTTTCTTT,CASSLALTTSPLNTEAFF
-,TRBV27,-,TRBJ1-2,TGTGCCAGCAGTGGGGCAAATAACTATGGCTACACCTTC,CASSGANNYGYTF
-,TRBV6-1,-,TRBJ2-3,TGTGCCAGCAGTCCCAGGGATACGCAGTATTTT,CASSPRDTQYF
-,TRBV11-2,-,TRBJ1-1,TGTGCCAGCAGCTTATATCGGTTTATGAACACTGAAGCTTTCTTT,CASSLYRFMNTEAFF
-,TRBV14,-,TRBJ1-4,TGTGCCAGCAGCCAAGGGGTACAACTCCAACTTGAAAAACTGTTTTTT,CASSQGVQLQLEKLFF
-,TRBV15,-,TRBJ1-6,TGTGCCACCAGCAGAGATGCCCAAGGAAATTCACCCCTCCACTTT,CATSRDAQGNSPLHF
-,TRBV6-5,-,TRBJ1-4,TGTGCCAGCAGACAACAGGCAACTAATGAAAAACTGTTTTTT,CASRQQATNEKLFF
-,TRBV7-9,-,TRBJ1-4,TGTGCCAGCAGCCGCGGGGACTCAACTAATGAAAAACTGTTTTTT,CASSRGDSTNEKLFF
-,TRBV27,-,TRBJ2-7,TGTGCCATCTGGACGAAGGTCTACGAGCAGTACTTC,CAIWTKVYEQYF
-,TRBV5-1,TRBD1,TRBJ2-2,TGCGCCAGCGGGTCACCGCAGGGGGTCGGAGGCACCGGGGAGCTGTTTTTT,CASGSPQGVGGTGELFF
-,TRBV9,TRBD1,TRBJ1-1,TGTGCCAGCAGCGCCTCCGCGGCAGGGGGGCGGACTGAAGCTTTCTTT,CASSASAAGGRTEAFF
many,TRBV7-9,TRBD1,TRBJ1-4,TGTGCCAGCAGCTCACAGGGGGCTAATGAAAAACTGTTTTTT,CASSSQGANEKLFF
once,TRBV19,TRBD1,TRBJ2-2,TGTGCCAGTAGTATCGACAGGGTAGCCGGGGAGCTGTTTTTT,CASSIDRVAGELFF
-,TRBV5-6,TRBD1,TRBJ1-2,TGTGCCAGCAGCTTGGGGACAGGAGGCATTCTTTCCTTC,CASSLGTGGILSF
-,TRBV30,-,TRBJ1-2,TGTGCCTGGAGGGAGTCCGGGACCTATGGCTACACCTTC,CAWRESGTYGYTF
-,TRBV5-6,-,TRBJ1-5,TGTGCCAGCAGCCTCAGGGGAGGAGGCAATCAGCCCCAGCATTTT,CASSLRGGGNQPQHF
-,TRBV7-7,-,TRBJ1-1,TGTGCCAGCAGCTTTTGGCAGGGGTCCGAAGCTTTCTTT,CASSFWQGSEAFF
few,TRBV30,-,TRBJ2-6,TGTGCCTGGGGGGATGATCGGCACACTGGGGCCAACGTCCTGACTTTC,CAWGDDRHTGANVLTF
many,TRBV5-6,TRBD1,TRBJ1-4,TGTGCCAGCAGCTTGGCACTGGACAGGGCGACGGCAACTAATGAAAAACTGTTTTTT,CASSLALDRATATNEKLFF
once,TRBV21-1,-,TRBJ1-5,TGTGCCAGCAGCAAAGGGACAGGGGACGATAGCAATCAGCCCCAGCATTTT,CASSKGTGDDSNQPQHF
-,TRBV11-2,-,TRBJ1-1,TGTGCCAGCAGCTTTGACGGTGAAGCTTTCTTT,CASSFDGEAFF
-,TRBV7-2,-,TRBJ2-1,TGTGCCAGCAGCGACGGGGACATCCGACCTTCCTACAATGAGCAGTTCTTC,CASSDGDIRPSYNEQFF
once,TRBV6-1,-,TRBJ2-7,TGTGCCAGCAGAAGGGACGGGAGCTCCTACGAGCAGTACTTC,CASRRDGSSYEQYF
few,TRBV4-3,-,TRBJ2-3,TGCGCCAGCTTGCACACTGAAACAGTCACAGATACGCAGTATTTT,CASLHTETVTDTQYF
-,TRBV7-9,-,TRBJ2-2,TGTGCCAGCAGCTTAGCGTTGGCCGGGGAGCTGTTTTTT,CASSLALAGELFF
-,TRBV6-4,-,TRBJ2-3,TGTGCCAGCAGTGACGTTGGCGGGACAGATACGCAGTATTTT,CASSDVGGTDTQYF
-,TRBV7-9,-,TRBJ2-2,TGTGCCAGCAGCTTAACAGGGACCGGGGAGCTGTTTTTT,CASSLTGTGELFF
-,TRBV19,-,TRBJ1-1,TGTGCCAGCAGGGTGCGTGAGGGCACTGAAGCTTTCTTT,CASRVREGTEAFF
-,TRBV27,TRBD1,TRBJ1-2,TGTGCCAGCAGTTTATCCCCACCCGGGACAGGGAGGTATGGCTACACCTTC,CASSLSPPGTGRYGYTF
-,TRBV10-3,-,TRBJ1-2,TGTGCCATCAGTGAGTCTATGCGGCGGGGATTGGATGGCTACACCTTC,CAISESMRRGLDGYTF
once,TRBV5-1,-,TRBJ1-4,TGCGCCAGCAGACTAGGAAGTAACTTAAATGAAAAACTGTTTTTT,CASRLGSNLNEKLFF
-,TRBV27,-,TRBJ1-1,TGTGCCAGCAAGGTGGGGGGGTCGAACACTGAAGCTTTCTTT,CASKVGGSNTEAFF
-,TRBV13,-,TRBJ2-3,TGTGCCAGCAGCTCAGCCACCACAGATACGCAGTATTTT,CASSSATTDTQYF
once,TRBV6-1,-,TRBJ1-3,TGTGCCAGCGGAAGGAGGGACTCTGGAAACACCATATATTTT,CASGRRDSGNTIYF
-,TRBV7-9,TRBD1,TRBJ2-3,TGTGCCAGCAGCGCAGATCCGGGACAGGGTAGAGATACGCAGTATTTT,CASSADPGQGRDTQYF
once,TRBV7-2,-,TRBJ2-1,TGTGCCAGCAGCTTATTGCCCCCGTCCGGGTATGAGCAGTTCTTC,CASSLLPPSGYEQFF
-,TRBV2,-,TRBJ1-2,TGTGCCAGCACCCCCGGACTGCTGGCTAACTATGGCTACACCTTC,CASTPGLLANYGYTF
-,TRBV25-1,-,TRBJ1-5,TGTGCCAGCAGCCCGGCGGGGGGCAGTCAGCCCCAGCATTTT,CASSPAGGSQPQHF
-,TRBV5-1,-,TRBJ1-6,TGCGCCAGCAGCTTGGAAGGCGAGGTAGGGTCACCCCTCCACTTT,CASSLEGEVGSPLHF
-,TRBV29-1,TRBD2,TRBJ2-7,TGCAGCGTCTGGGGGGGGGTCGCCTACGAGCAGTACTTC,CSVWGGVAYEQYF
-,TRBV7-2,-,TRBJ2-7,TGTGCCAGCAGCTTAGGGAGTGGAGGGATCTCCTACGAGCAGTACTTC,CASSLGSGGISYEQYF